This T cell receptor (beta chain) was recovered during a study of T-cell memory formation after mild COVID-19. Overall study context: Largely, TCR clusters stayed within a single donor. Notes on the study in general: Clonal second-wave expansions that peaked on day 37 had unconfirmed SARS-CoV-2 specificity.

TCRdb passed the 5' RACE reads through MiXCR, listing each CDR3 protein once. The sample gives some 68,000 distinct CDR3 sequences, over 15% of which show up once; about 33% is in the top ten. The V end lost 2 bases, the J end lost 2 bases, and 6 bases lay between the germline ends. This CDR3 is built from 13 residues. CDR1 and CDR2 (germline): LNHNV, YYDKDF (reference sequence). In this sample, this clonotype turned up a few times. Its antigen remains unidentified. The sequence derives from an adult woman who had mild COVID-19 (a few samples of this study predate the infection). Cell type and time point are not known. Specimen: PBMCs or a T cell subset sorted from them (not recorded which). The rearrangement joins TRBV15 to TRBJ2-5; D remains unclear. The CDR3 reads CATSRQIQETQYF. CDR3 sequence (DNA): TGTGCCACCAGCAGACAGATTCAAGAGACCCAGTACTTC.